The table lists the clone carrying this TCR beta chain with a few counts. Its target is not known. This sample was included in a study of T cells after yellow fever vaccination. General study results and limits: FACS-sorted repertoires might harbor abundant contaminating clonotypes from the bulk population. Only a small proportion of the clonotypes turned up in both the CD4 and the CD8 compartments, likely arising from convergent recombination.

Universal primer sites and UMIs were introduced during 5'RACE template-switching synthesis of TCR cDNA. MiXCR was run by TCRdb on the 5' RACE reads, yielding one entry per CDR3 protein. The sample records about 340,000 distinct CDR3 sequences, about 4% being singletons. The length of the CDR3 is 14 residues. Trimming cost V 0 bases and J 3 bases, with 7 bases left between them. The germline V gene has CDR1 SGHKS and CDR2 YYEKEE (reference sequence). The sequencing here drew on PBMCs, taken 5 days after the yellow fever booster vaccination. The receptor comes from a man between 18 and 35 years old who received the YFV17D yellow fever vaccine. This rearrangement joins TRBV5-5 to TRBJ1-3; D is ambiguous. The CDR3 bases are TGTGCCAGCAGCTTGGTGGCAGATGGAAACACCATATATTTT. Amino acids: CASSLVADGNTIYF.